The rows below give T cell receptor beta chains drawn from one sample of a study of OX40 agonist ivuxolimab in advanced cancers. Method: immunoSEQ multiplex PCR; TCRdb's copy keeps in-frame clones and lacks some. This sample has just over 90,000 clones, with approximately 94% found just once. The source material was CD4+ or CD8+ T cells sorted from blood, sampled in a trial of the OX40 agonist ivuxolimab. The receptors come from an adult with an advanced solid tumor such as melanoma, head and neck, liver or kidney cancer. Both conserved end residues are part of each CDR3. A D gene is named only where the DNA matches it firmly. Rows may omit the clone size; those that give it use once, few, many or a size class.

J	D	size	length	V	DNA	CDR3
TRBJ2-2	.	once	14	TRBV28	TGTGCCAGCAGGGCCAGTGCAAGAACCGGGGAGCTGTTTTTT	CASRASARTGELFF
TRBJ1-2	.	.	15	TRBV7-9	TGTGCCAGCAGCTCGAGGGACAATGGGAACTATGGCTACACCTTC	CASSSRDNGNYGYTF
TRBJ1-2	.	few	11	TRBV6-5	TGTGCCAGCAGTCCGGGGTATGGCTACACCTTC	CASSPGYGYTF
TRBJ2-1	.	.	14	TRBV2	TGTGCCGGGGGAGAGGGGAGCTCCTACAATGAGCAGTTCTTC	CAGGEGSSYNEQFF
TRBJ2-1	TRBD1	.	15	TRBV2	TGTGCCAGCAGAAGGGGACAGGGGGCGAGGAATGAGCAGTTCTTC	CASRRGQGARNEQFF
TRBJ1-2	.	.	13	TRBV19	TGTGCCAGTAACCCGGACAAGAACTATGGCTACACCTTC	CASNPDKNYGYTF
TRBJ2-5	.	.	14	TRBV5-4	TGTGCCAGCAGCTTGGCCCAGGGCTCAGAGACCCAGTACTTC	CASSLAQGSETQYF
TRBJ2-1	TRBD2	.	15	TRBV28	TGTGCCAGCAGTATAATAGCGGGGGGCTACAATGAGCAGTTCTTC	CASSIIAGGYNEQFF
TRBJ1-2	.	.	15	TRBV29-1	TGCAGCGTTGACCCCCCCCTAGGGGATAACTATGGCTACACCTTC	CSVDPPLGDNYGYTF
TRBJ1-1	.	.	13	TRBV6-5	TGTGCCAGCAGTCTCGGAGGGAACACTGAAGCTTTCTTT	CASSLGGNTEAFF
TRBJ1-1	TRBD1	.	15	TRBV7-6	TGTGCCAGCAGCTTGGGGACAGGGTCGAACACTGAAGCTTTCTTT	CASSLGTGSNTEAFF
TRBJ2-1	TRBD2	.	15	TRBV27	TGTGCCAGCACTAGCGGGAGGGGTTCCGGTAATGAGCAGTTCTTC	CASTSGRGSGNEQFF
TRBJ2-1	TRBD1	.	15	TRBV27	TGTGCCAGCAGTTTTGTGGGACAGGTACTCGATGAGCAGTTCTTC	CASSFVGQVLDEQFF
TRBJ1-1	TRBD1	.	15	TRBV5-4	TGTGCCAGCAGCTTGAGGGGGCACCTGAACACTGAAGCTTTCTTT	CASSLRGHLNTEAFF
TRBJ1-5	.	.	12	TRBV19	TGTGCCAGCGGACAGCCTAATCAGCCCCAGCATTTT	CASGQPNQPQHF
TRBJ1-2	TRBD1	.	13	TRBV6-6	TGTGCCAGCAGTTACTCGGGGACAGATGGCTACACCTTC	CASSYSGTDGYTF
TRBJ2-3	TRBD2	.	16	TRBV19	TGTGCCAGTAGTATAAGCCTAGCGGGGGTTGCAGATACGCAGTATTTT	CASSISLAGVADTQYF
TRBJ1-1	.	.	14	TRBV27	TGTGCCAGCAGGAGGGGAAGGGAGAACACTGAAGCTTTCTTT	CASRRGRENTEAFF
TRBJ2-7	.	.	11	TRBV6-6	TGTGCCAGCAGTCAGGCTTACGAGCAGTACTTC	CASSQAYEQYF
TRBJ2-1	.	.	16	TRBV19	TGTGCCAGTAGTATAAGTTGGACCACAATGAACAATGAGCAGTTCTTC	CASSISWTTMNNEQFF
TRBJ2-7	TRBD1	once	14	TRBV9	TGTGCCAGCAGCGTACTGGCAGGGGGTTACGAGCAGTACTTC	CASSVLAGGYEQYF
TRBJ1-5	.	.	12	TRBV4-2	TGTGCCAGCAGCCAAGATTCCTCTCCCCAGCATTTT	CASSQDSSPQHF
TRBJ2-3	.	.	14	TRBV9	TGTGCCAGCAGCTCCATTAGCGCCGGAGATACGCAGTATTTT	CASSSISAGDTQYF
TRBJ2-3	TRBD2	.	15	TRBV27	TGTGCCAGCAGCCGCGGACTAGCGGGGGGGCTAACGCAGTATTTT	CASSRGLAGGLTQYF
TRBJ1-5	TRBD1	once	17	TRBV27	TGTGCCAGCAGTTCCCTCAGACAGGACAGGGGCAATCAGCCCCAGCATTTT	CASSSLRQDRGNQPQHF